This T cell receptor beta chain derives from a study of regulatory T cells in long-lasting Graves disease. Study-level information: Newly diagnosed Graves' patients had taken antithyroid drugs under 3 months.

The V and J ends lost 5 bases and 6 bases, in that order; junction bases with no gene match: 7. CDR3 length equals 14 residues. Germline V gives CDR1 MDHEN, CDR2 SYDVKM. This clonotype was observed many times. Its antigen is currently unknown. Time point in this sample: newly diagnosed GD, antithyroid drugs for less than 3 months. Following extraction of RNA from PBMCs, that RNA was used to make the TCR library. Building the TCR beta libraries relied on iRepertoire HTBI primers, and CDR3 regions underwent Arm-PCR. TCRdb processed the multiplex PCR reads anew with MiXCR; each CDR3 protein has one entry. This repertoire shows about 560,000 distinct CDR3 sequences, about 16% found once; its top ten account for about 12%. Study-wide results and caveats: Under persistent disease, TRBV28, TRBJ1-2 and TRBJ2-5 were used preferentially.

These records were also assigned to another study, of T cells in Graves' hyperthyroidism and ophthalmopathy. That paper states: These patients, aged 18 to 65, had recently diagnosed hyperthyroidism lasting under 2 months.

This chain joins TRBV28 and TRBJ1-2; 9 positions match TRBD1. Sequenced here: peripheral blood mononuclear cells (PBMCs), sampled at new diagnosis, from a patient treated with antithyroid drugs. This clonotype was sampled from a man younger than 35 with Graves disease. The CDR3 sequence is CASSNPGQGNGYTF. CDR3 sequence (DNA): TGTGCCAGCAGTAACCCGGGACAGGGTAATGGCTACACCTTC.